A selection of T cell receptor beta chains follows, all from one sample in a study of T cells in Graves' hyperthyroidism and ophthalmopathy. MiXCR, run by TCRdb on the multiplex PCR reads, gives a single entry per CDR3 protein. The data show roughly 400,000 distinct CDR3 sequences, 25% seen once. Sample: blood. The receptors were gathered from a man in his forties or fifties with Graves' hyperthyroidism. CDR3s include the opening cysteine and the closing phenylalanine or tryptophan.

CDR3: CSVEVLGGELFF; V: TRBV29-1; J: TRBJ2-2
CDR3: CASSLAGMNTEAFF; V: TRBV7-9; J: TRBJ1-1
CDR3: CATARQGFTEAFF; V: TRBV12-5; J: TRBJ1-1
CDR3: CATSRALQKETQYF; V: TRBV15; J: TRBJ2-5
CDR3: CASRFQGYEQFF; V: TRBV28; J: TRBJ2-1
CDR3: CAWSPRTDPFF; V: TRBV30; J: TRBJ1-1
CDR3: CSAGQGHTEAFF; V: TRBV29-1; J: TRBJ1-1
CDR3: CASSLDERETDEQFF; V: TRBV11-2; J: TRBJ2-1
CDR3: CAWNWRMNTEAFF; V: TRBV30; J: TRBJ1-1
CDR3: CSARDIGLADYTDTQYF; V: TRBV20-1; J: TRBJ2-3
CDR3: CASSPSGGDTDTQYF; V: TRBV11-3; J: TRBJ2-3
CDR3: CSVAEAYEQYF; V: TRBV29-1; J: TRBJ2-7
CDR3: CAISEPWTGVTYEQYF; V: TRBV10-3; J: TRBJ2-7
CDR3: CASQSSYNEQFF; V: TRBV2; J: TRBJ2-1
CDR3: CASSSTANTGELFF; V: TRBV6-1; J: TRBJ2-2
CDR3: CAWSDLSKAVDTQYF; V: TRBV30; J: TRBJ2-3
CDR3: CASRGQGDTEAFF; V: TRBV6-1; J: TRBJ1-1
CDR3: CASSQDLFRGKETQYF; V: TRBV3-1; J: TRBJ2-5
CDR3: CAISLGQGLDTGELFF; V: TRBV10-3; J: TRBJ2-2
CDR3: CSATDRGAGELFF; V: TRBV20-1; J: TRBJ2-2
CDR3: CASSQEGTTGNTIYF; V: TRBV4-1; J: TRBJ1-3
CDR3: CASSLGGLASEQYF; V: TRBV11-1; J: TRBJ2-7
CDR3: CASREGGQISYEQYF; V: TRBV2; J: TRBJ2-7
CDR3: CASSHTGTLQETQYF; V: TRBV7-3; J: TRBJ2-5
CDR3: CASSPPGTPQDEQFF; V: TRBV7-9; J: TRBJ2-1
CDR3: CASSEKPDSNQPQHF; V: TRBV6-1; J: TRBJ1-5
CDR3: CASSYSGTGESIGYTF; V: TRBV6-1; J: TRBJ1-2
CDR3: CASSKRTGELFF; V: TRBV7-8; J: TRBJ2-2
CDR3: CASSVFQGYEQYF; V: TRBV25-1; J: TRBJ2-7
CDR3: CSVEFSAGEQYF; V: TRBV29-1; J: TRBJ2-7
CDR3: CSARDQAELGQGSKAFF; V: TRBV20-1; J: TRBJ1-1
CDR3: CASSLAAVPGPAGGSEQFF; V: TRBV7-2; J: TRBJ2-1
CDR3: CASSDGTSGTGELFF; V: TRBV10-2; J: TRBJ2-2
CDR3: CSAREATTYNEQFF; V: TRBV20-1; J: TRBJ2-1
CDR3: CASSITGTGVKTGELFF; V: TRBV19; J: TRBJ2-2
CDR3: CASSEVLGQPYEQYF; V: TRBV6-1; J: TRBJ2-7
CDR3: CASSEGGRVNQPQHF; V: TRBV2; J: TRBJ1-5
CDR3: CSASRTDTQYF; V: TRBV20-1; J: TRBJ2-3
CDR3: CASSFLSGQSYERYF; V: TRBV28; J: TRBJ2-7
CDR3: CASSESQVNEQYF; V: TRBV6-1; J: TRBJ2-7
CDR3: CANSGSSVDTQYF; V: TRBV7-2; J: TRBJ2-3
CDR3: CATSDKQGAQETQYF; V: TRBV24-1; J: TRBJ2-5
CDR3: CAGSLDPANNEQFF; V: TRBV11-2; J: TRBJ2-1
CDR3: CASSLLNRGSYNEQFF; V: TRBV7-9; J: TRBJ2-1
CDR3: CASANPGYEQYF; V: TRBV28; J: TRBJ2-7
CDR3: CSARDSKETQYF; V: TRBV20-1; J: TRBJ2-5
CDR3: CASRPTKRGTYNEQFF; V: TRBV4-2; J: TRBJ2-1
CDR3: CASSPQGRGDEQYF; V: TRBV18; J: TRBJ2-7
CDR3: CASSFSGASTDTQYF; V: TRBV7-6; J: TRBJ2-3
CDR3: CASSGQPDQPQHF; V: TRBV5-1; J: TRBJ1-5
CDR3: CASSLAGVTGKASPLHF; V: TRBV7-9; J: TRBJ1-6
CDR3: CASSQDRGVGQETQYF; V: TRBV13; J: TRBJ2-5
CDR3: CASNQGGAVYGYTF; V: TRBV27; J: TRBJ1-2